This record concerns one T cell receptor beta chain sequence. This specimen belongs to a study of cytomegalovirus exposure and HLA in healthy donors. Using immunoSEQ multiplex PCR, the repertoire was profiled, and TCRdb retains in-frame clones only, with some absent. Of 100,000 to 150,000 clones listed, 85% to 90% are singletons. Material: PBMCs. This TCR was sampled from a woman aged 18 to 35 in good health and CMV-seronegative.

CDR3 sequence reads: CASSWQAGLGGELFF. The CDR3 nucleotides read TGTGCCAGCAGTTGGCAAGCGGGCCTTGGGGGGGAGCTGTTTTTT. The chain carries TRBV6-5 and TRBJ2-2; the D gene is possibly TRBD2 (6 bases). CDR1 is MNHEY, CDR2 SVGAGI, per germline. The CDR3 has 15 residues. V lost 4 bases, J lost 8 bases, and 17 bases lay in between.